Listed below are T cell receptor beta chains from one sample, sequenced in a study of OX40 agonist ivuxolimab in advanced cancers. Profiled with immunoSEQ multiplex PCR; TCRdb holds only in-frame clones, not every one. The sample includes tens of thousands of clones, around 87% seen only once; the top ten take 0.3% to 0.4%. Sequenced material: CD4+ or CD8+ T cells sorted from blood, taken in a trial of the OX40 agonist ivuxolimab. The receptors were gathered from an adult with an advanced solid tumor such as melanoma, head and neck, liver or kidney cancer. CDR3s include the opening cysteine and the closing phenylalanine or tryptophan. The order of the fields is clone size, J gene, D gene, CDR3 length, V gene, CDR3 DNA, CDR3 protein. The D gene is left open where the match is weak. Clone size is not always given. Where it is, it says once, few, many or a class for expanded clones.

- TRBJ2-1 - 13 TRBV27 TGTGCCAGCCGCTTCCGGGTGAACAATGAGCAGTTCTTC CASRFRVNNEQFF
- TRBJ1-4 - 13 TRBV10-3 TGTGCCATCAGTCCGGGGGCTAATGAAAAACTGTTTTTT CAISPGANEKLFF
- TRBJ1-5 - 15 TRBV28 TGTGCCAGCGTGGGGGGGGCAGGAGGCAATCAGCCCCAGCATTTT CASVGGAGGNQPQHF
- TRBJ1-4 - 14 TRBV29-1 TGCAGCGTTTCTGTTGTTGCAACTAATGAAAAACTGTTTTTT CSVSVVATNEKLFF
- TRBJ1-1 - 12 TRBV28 TGTGCCAGCAGTTTAGCCCTCCCTGAAGCTTTCTTT CASSLALPEAFF
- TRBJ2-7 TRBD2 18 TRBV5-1 TGCGCCAGCAGCTTGGGCGGGACTAGCGGGAGGCCTTCCTACGAGCAGTACTTC CASSLGGTSGRPSYEQYF
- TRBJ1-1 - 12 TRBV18 TGTGCCAGCTCACCCTATAGCACTGAAGCTTTCTTT CASSPYSTEAFF
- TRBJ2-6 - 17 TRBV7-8 TGTGCCAGCAGTCTCCAAACTATAGCCTCCGGGGCCAACGTCCTGACTTTC CASSLQTIASGANVLTF
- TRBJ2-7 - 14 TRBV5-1 TGCGCCAGCAGCTTGGGATCGGACGCCTACGAGCAGTACTTC CASSLGSDAYEQYF
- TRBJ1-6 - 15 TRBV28 TGTGCCAGCAGTCCCGAGGCGGGGTACGCTTCACCCCTCCACTTT CASSPEAGYASPLHF
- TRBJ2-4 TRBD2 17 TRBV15 TGTGCCACCAGAAAGGGACGCAGCGGGGTGGCCAAAAACATTCAGTACTTC CATRKGRSGVAKNIQYF
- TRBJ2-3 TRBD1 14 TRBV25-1 TGTGCCAGCAGTGATGACAGGGTGTCAGATACGCAGTATTTT CASSDDRVSDTQYF
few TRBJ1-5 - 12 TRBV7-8 TGTGCCAGCAGCTTACAGCATTCGGCCCAGCATTTT CASSLQHSAQHF
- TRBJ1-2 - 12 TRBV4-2 TGTGCCAGCAGCCAAGGGACAGTTGGCTACACCTTC CASSQGTVGYTF
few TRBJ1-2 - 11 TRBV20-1 TGCAGTGCTAGCAGGGCGGGTGGCTACACCTTC CSASRAGGYTF